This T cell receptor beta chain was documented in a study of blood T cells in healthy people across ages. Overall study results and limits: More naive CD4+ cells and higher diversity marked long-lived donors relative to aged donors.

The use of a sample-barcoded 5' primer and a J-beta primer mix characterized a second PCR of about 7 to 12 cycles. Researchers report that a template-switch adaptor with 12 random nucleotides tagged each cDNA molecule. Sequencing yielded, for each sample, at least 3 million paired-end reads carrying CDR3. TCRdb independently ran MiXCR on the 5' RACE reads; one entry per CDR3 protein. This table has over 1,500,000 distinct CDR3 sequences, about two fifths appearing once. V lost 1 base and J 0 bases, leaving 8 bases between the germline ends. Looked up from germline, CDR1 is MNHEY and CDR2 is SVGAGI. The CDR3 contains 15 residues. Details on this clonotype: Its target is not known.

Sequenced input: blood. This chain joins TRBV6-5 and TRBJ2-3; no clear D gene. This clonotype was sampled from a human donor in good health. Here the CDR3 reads CASSYWNQSTDTQYF. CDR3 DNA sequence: TGTGCCAGCAGTTACTGGAATCAGAGCACAGATACGCAGTATTTT.